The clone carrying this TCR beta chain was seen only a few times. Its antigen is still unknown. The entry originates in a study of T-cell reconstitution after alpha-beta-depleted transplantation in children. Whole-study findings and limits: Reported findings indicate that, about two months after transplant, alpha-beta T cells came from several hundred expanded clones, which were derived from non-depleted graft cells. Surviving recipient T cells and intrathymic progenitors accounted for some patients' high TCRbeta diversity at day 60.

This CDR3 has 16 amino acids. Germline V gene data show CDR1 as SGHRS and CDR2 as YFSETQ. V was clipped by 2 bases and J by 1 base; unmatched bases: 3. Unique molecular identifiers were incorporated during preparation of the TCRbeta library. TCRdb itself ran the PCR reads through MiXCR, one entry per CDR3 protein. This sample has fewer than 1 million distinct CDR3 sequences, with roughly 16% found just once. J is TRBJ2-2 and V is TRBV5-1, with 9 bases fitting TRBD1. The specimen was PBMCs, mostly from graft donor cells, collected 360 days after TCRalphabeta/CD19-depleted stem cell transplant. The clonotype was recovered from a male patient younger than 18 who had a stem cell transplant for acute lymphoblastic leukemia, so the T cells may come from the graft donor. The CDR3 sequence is CASSFQGQGNTGELFF. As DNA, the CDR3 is TGCGCCAGCAGCTTCCAGGGACAGGGGAACACCGGGGAGCTGTTTTTT. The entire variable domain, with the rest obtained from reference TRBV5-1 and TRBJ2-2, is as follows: KAGVTQTPRYLIKTRGQQVTLSCSPISGHRSVSWYQQTPGQGLQFLFEYFSETQRNKGNFPGRFSGRQFSNSRSEMNVSTLELGDSALYLCASSFQGQGNTGELFFGEGSRLTVL.